Presented here are 9 T cell receptor beta chains from one specimen sequenced in a study of shared clonotypes between healthy human individuals. Some clones are missing from TCRdb's copy, which holds only in-frame ones; the method was immunoSEQ multiplex PCR. The top ten clones hold under 0.45% of a sample with millions of clones, about 92% of them seen once. Sequenced: naive CD4+ T cells from PBMCs. Documented subset: CD45RA+ positively selected. Source of these receptors: a man aged 18-30 years in good health. Some clones in this sample may be carry-over from other donors' samples.

Worth noting for this clone: Other DNA sequences within the sample encode an identical CDR3. The chain combines TRBV9 with TRBJ1-3; D is uncertain. Germline lookup yields CDR1 SGDLS and CDR2 YYNGEE. The CDR3 runs 14 residues. The ends were cut back, 0 bases at V and 0 bases at J, with 4 bases in the middle. In DNA form, the CDR3 reads TGTGCCAGCAGCGTAGGACCCTCTGGAAACACCATATATTTT. Protein product: CASSVGPSGNTIYF.

The rearrangement joins TRBV7-9 to TRBJ2-1; D might be TRBD2 (6 bases). V was trimmed by 2 bases and J by 12 bases, leaving 14 bases between them. The CDR3 has 13 residues. The germline V gene has CDR1 SEHNR and CDR2 FQNEAQ (reference sequence). The CDR3 reads CASSLTGTPWQFF. As DNA, the CDR3 is TGTGCCAGCAGCTTAACCGGGACTCCGTGGCAGTTCTTC.

The chain joins TRBV5-6 to TRBJ2-7; 7 nucleotides agree with TRBD2. Looked up from germline, CDR1 is SGHDT and CDR2 is YYEEEE. The CDR3 sequence is 15 residues long. With V trimmed by 4 bases and J by 4 bases, 11 bases remained unmatched. The CDR3 sequence: CASSPRGFPRYEQYF. The CDR3 nucleotides read TGTGCCAGCAGCCCGCGGGGGTTCCCCAGATACGAGCAGTACTTC.

The gene calls are TRBV7-3 and TRBJ2-1; D gene unclear. Germline values: CDR1 SGHTA, CDR2 FQGTGA. This CDR3 contains 13 residues. Trimming removed 6 bases at V and 3 bases at J, with 9 bases between. The DNA for the CDR3 is TGTGCCAGCAGTCCCTCCCTCTACAATGAGCAGTTCTTC. Protein: CASSPSLYNEQFF.

For this clone: Other nucleotide sequences in the sample specify the same CDR3. This rearrangement joins TRBV7-2 to TRBJ1-3; possibly TRBD1 for D (6 bases). CDR3 length: 15 residues. Trimming shortened V by 1 base and J by 4 bases, and 11 bases separated the two germline ends. The germline gives CDR1 SGHTA, CDR2 FQGNSA. CDR3 DNA sequence: TGTGCCAGCAGCTTAGATCAGGGGCCCGGAAACACCATATATTTT. It translates to CASSLDQGPGNTIYF.

In its sample, this clone was seen once. This chain joins TRBV5-1 and TRBJ1-1; possible D gene TRBD1, 5 bases. This CDR3 is built from 15 residues. V was shortened by 4 bases and J by 5 bases, with 18 bases between the two germline ends. Germline V gene sequence: CDR1 SGHRS, CDR2 YFSETQ. CDR3 bases: TGCGCCAGCAGCCAACAGGCCCAAGGGAAAACTGAAGCTTTCTTT. It encodes CASSQQAQGKTEAFF.

The genes are TRBV29-1 and TRBJ1-2; possibly TRBD1 for D (5 bases). Germline values: CDR1 SQVTM, CDR2 ANQGSEA. This CDR3 comprises 14 residues. Trimming took off 8 bases at V and 4 bases at J, with 20 bases between the two ends. The CDR3, as DNA: TGCAGCCCCGGCCCCGTCGAGGGACTCTATGGCTACACCTTC. Protein sequence: CSPGPVEGLYGYTF.

This clone is a singleton in its sample. This rearrangement joins TRBV30 to TRBJ2-7; 8 bases line up with TRBD1. The length of the CDR3 is 13 residues. CDR1 and CDR2 from the germline V gene are GTSNPN and SVGIG (reference sequence). Trimming cost V 4 bases and J 3 bases; bases outside gene matches: 5. The CDR3 reads CAWKTGGVYEQYF. DNA of the CDR3: TGTGCCTGGAAAACAGGGGGAGTCTACGAGCAGTACTTC.

The chain carries TRBV5-1 and TRBJ2-5, with D perhaps assigned TRBD1 or TRBD2 (5 bases each). Germline V lookup: CDR1 SGHRS, CDR2 YFSETQ. The CDR3 length is 14 residues. Trimming stripped 0 bases from V and 4 bases from J, with 10 bases between. For the CDR3, the DNA is TGCGCCAGCAGCTTGGACGTGGGACGAGAGACCCAGTACTTC. Translated, it gives CASSLDVGRETQYF. Using reference TRBV5-1 and TRBJ2-5 for the parts outside the CDR3, the full variable domain is KAGVTQTPRYLIKTRGQQVTLSCSPISGHRSVSWYQQTPGQGLQFLFEYFSETQRNKGNFPGRFSGRQFSNSRSEMNVSTLELGDSALYLCASSLDVGRETQYFGPGTRLLVL.